What follows are 10 T cell receptor beta chains derived from one specimen sequenced in a study of T cell repertoires in cytomegalovirus infection. A single record per CDR3 protein comes from TCRdb applying MiXCR to the reads. The table shows hundreds of thousands of distinct CDR3 sequences, with around 11% occurring only once. The sequenced material came from PBMCs. All receptors derive from a human donor in good health (CMV status not recorded). Some clones in this sample may be carry-over from other donors' samples.

There are many counts of this clonotype. The gene calls are TRBV12-3 or TRBV12-4 and TRBJ1-1; 9 bases map to TRBD1. This CDR3 is built from 16 residues. J was trimmed by 2 bases and V by 6 bases; bases with no gene match: 10. CDR3 in DNA: TGTGCCAGCAGCCGTCTCCGGACAGGGGACAACACTGAAGCTTTCTTT. It is translated as CASSRLRTGDNTEAFF.

This clonotype was detected ten times or more. The genes are TRBV7-8 and TRBJ1-1; D unresolved. The V gene's germline CDR1 is SGHVS and CDR2 FQNEAQ. The CDR3 runs to 12 residues. Trimming removed 4 bases at V and 10 bases at J, with 13 bases between. CDR3 loop: CASSYGEGGAFF. CDR3 coding DNA: TGTGCCAGCAGCTACGGGGAAGGCGGAGCTTTCTTT.

In its sample, this clonotype was seen many times. V is TRBV7-9 and J is TRBJ2-7, with 7 bases aligning to TRBD2. Germline trimming cut 6 bases from V and 0 bases from J; bases unmatched to any gene: 8. CDR1 SEHNR and CDR2 FQNEAQ come from the germline V gene (reference sequence). This CDR3 comprises 15 residues. Here the CDR3 reads CASRAGDGPSYEQYF. Written as DNA, the CDR3 is TGTGCCAGCAGGGCGGGAGACGGACCCTCCTACGAGCAGTACTTC.

This clonotype was seen at least ten times. The chain is built from TRBV2 and TRBJ2-7; D gene ambiguous. Germline values: CDR1 SNHLY, CDR2 FYNNEI. V was cut by 4 bases and J by 7 bases, with 5 bases left in between. The CDR3 extends over 10 amino acids. CDR3 in amino acids: CASSGGEQYF. The CDR3, as DNA: TGTGCCAGCAGTGGGGGAGAGCAGTACTTC.

Many counts were recorded for this clonotype. This chain uses TRBV18 with TRBJ1-4, with D hard to call. Germline-derived CDR1 and CDR2 are KGHSH and LQKENI. Trimming took off 3 bases at V and 0 bases at J, with 8 bases between the two ends. The CDR3 is made up of 15 amino acids. The CDR3 DNA sequence: TGTGCCAGCTCACCCGGGGAAGCAACTAATGAAAAACTGTTTTTT. This codes for CASSPGEATNEKLFF.

This clonotype was picked up many times. The rearrangement joins TRBV6-2 or TRBV6-3 to TRBJ2-1; unclear D gene. The V end was cut by 6 bases, the J end by 6 bases, with 18 bases between. The germline CDR1 and CDR2 sequences are MNHEY and SVGEGT. The CDR3 is 15 residues long. CDR3 nucleotides: TGTGCCAGCAGCAGAGGTCCTCAGAAACTCAATGAGCAGTTCTTC. Protein: CASSRGPQKLNEQFF.

This clonotype was picked up a small number of times. The CDR3: CASSLWGSRGNEQFF. In DNA form, the CDR3 reads TGTGCCAGCAGTTTATGGGGAAGTCGGGGCAATGAGCAGTTCTTC. V usage is TRBV28 and J usage is TRBJ2-1; D might be TRBD2 (5 bases). Trimming removed 0 bases from V and 6 bases from J, with 12 bases in between. The CDR3 covers 15 residues. CDR1 is MDHEN, CDR2 SYDVKM, per germline. Filled out from reference TRBV28 and TRBJ2-1, the complete variable domain reads DVKVTQSSRYLVKRTGEKVFLECVQDMDHENMFWYRQDPGLGLRLIYFSYDVKMKEKGDIPEGYSVSREKKERFSLILESASTNQTSMYLCASSLWGSRGNEQFFGPGTRLTVL.

This clonotype was detected ten times or more. The chain couples TRBV7-8 to TRBJ1-2; D gene uncertain. CDR1 is SGHVS, CDR2 FQNEAQ, per germline. V lost 3 bases and J 7 bases, leaving 12 bases between the germline ends. CDR3 size: 13 residues. CDR3: CASSFGAGAGYTF. The DNA for the CDR3 is TGTGCCAGCAGCTTCGGCGCAGGTGCTGGCTACACCTTC.

There are many counts of this clonotype. The J gene is TRBJ2-7, the V gene TRBV10-3; D is perhaps TRBD1 (5 bases). Trimming pared 3 bases from V and 9 bases from J, leaving 18 bases between. The CDR3 contains 14 residues. CDR1 ENHRY and CDR2 SYGVKD come from the germline V gene. CDR3 nucleotides: TGTGCCATCAGTGAAGAGAAGGGGTCACGGCGGCAGTACTTC. This codes for CAISEEKGSRRQYF.

This clonotype occurred many times. The rearrangement links TRBV11-1 to TRBJ2-1; tentatively, D is TRBD1 or TRBD2 (6 bases each). The CDR3 covers 16 residues. Germline CDR1 and CDR2: SGHAT and FQDESV (reference sequence). The ends were cut back, 5 bases at V and 4 bases at J, with 18 bases in the middle. The CDR3 loop reads CASSQSRGPPYNEQFF. CDR3 sequence (DNA): TGTGCCAGCAGCCAATCCCGGGGGCCACCTTACAATGAGCAGTTCTTC.